These 19 T cell receptor beta chains were all obtained from the same sample, sequenced in a study of tumour-infiltrating T cells in Burkitt lymphoma. Sequencing was performed with immunoSEQ multiplex PCR; in TCRdb, only in-frame clones are kept and a portion is missing. Of 13,000 or so clones in the sample, 85% to 90% were seen once. Input material: tumor tissue. The receptors derive from a human donor with diffuse large B-cell lymphoma.

This chain links TRBV19 with TRBJ1-4; 9 bases line up with TRBD1. The CDR3 is 14 residues long. Germline V gives CDR1 LNHDA, CDR2 SQIVND (reference sequence). V shed 7 bases, J shed 4 bases, and the junction held 4 bases outside the gene matches. The CDR3 bases are TGTGCCAGTAAAGGACAGGGGCATAATGAAAAACTGTTTTTT. It encodes CASKGQGHNEKLFF.

This chain joins TRBV5-1 and TRBJ1-2; D is ambiguous. The CDR3 is 15 residues long. Trimming cost V 2 bases and J 0 bases, with 11 bases left between them. Per germline, CDR1 SGHRS and CDR2 YFSETQ. In DNA, the CDR3 is TGCGCCAGCAGCTTTGCTAGGGTAGCTAACTATGGCTACACCTTC. This sequence encodes CASSFARVANYGYTF.

The rearrangement uses TRBV7-6 and TRBJ2-7, with TRBD2 matching 10 bases. With 0 bases clipped from V and 6 bases from J, the junction kept 14 bases outside the gene matches. CDR1 is SGHVS, CDR2 FNYEAQ, per germline. CDR3 length equals 18 residues. The CDR3 nucleotides read TGTGCCAGCAGCTTAGCAAGCACTAGCGGGATGGCGCCGGCCGAGCAGTACTTC. Its protein is CASSLASTSGMAPAEQYF. Combining the CDR3 with reference TRBV7-6 and TRBJ2-7 gives the whole variable domain GAGVSQSPRYKVTKRGQDVALRCDPISGHVSLYWYRQALGQGPEFLTYFNYEAQQDKSGLPNDRFSAERPEGSISTLTIQRTEQRDSAMYRCASSLASTSGMAPAEQYFGPGTRLTVT.

This chain uses TRBV11-2 with TRBJ1-2; 9 positions agree with TRBD1. J gave up 7 bases and V 0 bases, and 6 bases lay outside the gene matches. This CDR3 comprises 15 residues. Per germline, CDR1 SGHAT and CDR2 FQNNGV. The CDR3 loop reads CASSLESAGQGGYTF. CDR3 in DNA: TGTGCCAGCAGCTTAGAATCCGCGGGACAGGGTGGCTACACCTTC.

The V call is TRBV19, the J call TRBJ2-4; perhaps TRBD2 as D (6 bases). Germline V gene sequence: CDR1 LNHDA, CDR2 SQIVND (reference sequence). Trimming removed 7 bases at V and 8 bases at J, with 21 bases between. This CDR3 is built from 15 residues. CDR3 sequence (DNA): TGTGCCAGTAATCCCATCGGGGGAGAGGTGGACATTCAGTACTTC. It is translated as CASNPIGGEVDIQYF.

The chain couples TRBV4-3 to TRBJ2-7, with D possibly matching TRBD2 (6 bases). Germline V gives CDR1 LGHNA, CDR2 YSLEER. The CDR3 is made up of 15 amino acids. Trimming removed 4 bases from V and 3 bases from J, with 16 bases in between. The CDR3 protein is CASSPEEGNYYEQYF. The CDR3 DNA sequence: TGCGCCAGCAGCCCCGAGGAGGGTAACTACTACGAGCAGTACTTC.

This clone came up once. V gene TRBV29-1 combines with J gene TRBJ1-1, with 8 bases aligning to TRBD1. V was clipped by 3 bases and J by 5 bases; unmatched bases: 5. The CDR3 has 13 amino acids. CDR1 SQVTM and CDR2 ANQGSEA come from the germline V gene. The chain's CDR3 is CSVELNRGTEAFF. For the CDR3, the DNA is TGCAGCGTTGAGTTAAACAGGGGGACTGAAGCTTTCTTT.

This clone appeared a single time. The chain has TRBV13 and TRBJ2-7, with D tentatively TRBD1 or TRBD2 (7 bases each). Germline assignment: CDR1 PRHDT and CDR2 FYEKMQ (reference sequence). The CDR3 sequence is 14 residues long. Trimming left V 5 bases short and J 4 bases short, with 15 bases between. For the CDR3, the DNA is TGTGCCAGCAGCCCAGTCAGGGGGGGGTACGAGCAGTACTTC. Its translation: CASSPVRGGYEQYF.

The chain employs TRBV9 and TRBJ2-3; the D gene is possibly TRBD2 (6 bases). Per germline, CDR1 SGDLS and CDR2 YYNGEE. CDR3 length equals 13 residues. With 2 bases removed from V and 6 bases from J, the gap between germline ends came to 10 bases. CDR3 sequence (DNA): TGTGCCAGCAGCGTGGCGGGATCGGATACGCAGTATTTT. This translates into CASSVAGSDTQYF.

A single count supports this clone. The chain recombines TRBV9 with TRBJ2-1, with D perhaps being TRBD1 or TRBD2 (5 bases each). Trimming left V 0 bases short and J 7 bases short, with 17 bases between. The CDR3 spans 16 residues. Germline V gene lookup returns CDR1 SGDLS and CDR2 YYNGEE. For the CDR3, the DNA is TGTGCCAGCAGCGTAGCCCCATCGGGGCTAGTGAATGAGCAGTTCTTC. Encoded protein: CASSVAPSGLVNEQFF.

The chain uses TRBV9 and TRBJ2-7; TRBD2 aligns across 8 bases. This CDR3 is 14 amino acids long. The V gene's germline CDR1 is SGDLS and CDR2 YYNGEE. Losses at the gene ends were 2 bases for V and 2 bases for J; bases not matched to a gene: 3. The CDR3 nucleotides are TGTGCCAGCAGCGTTAGCGGGGCCACCTACGAGCAGTACTTC. Protein product: CASSVSGATYEQYF.

J is TRBJ1-1 and V is TRBV11-3; D is undetermined. In germline, CDR1 is SGHNT, CDR2 YENEEA. V lost 2 bases, J lost 11 bases, and 15 bases lay in between. The CDR3 extends over 13 amino acids. CDR3 bases: TGTGCCAGCAGCTTACTACCCGGAGGGCCGGCTTTCTTT. Protein product: CASSLLPGGPAFF.

The V call is TRBV5-4, the J call TRBJ2-1, with TRBD2 matching over 10 bases. This CDR3 region has 17 residues. Trimming took 0 bases from V and 0 from J; bases not matched to a gene: 3. Germline loops: CDR1 SGHNT, CDR2 YYREEE (reference sequence). DNA of the CDR3: TGTGCCAGCAGCTTGGTGGCTAGCGGGAGCTCCTACAATGAGCAGTTCTTC. The encoded protein is CASSLVASGSSYNEQFF.

The chain is built from TRBV6-5 and TRBJ1-3; D perhaps matches TRBD1 (5 bases). Trimming took 9 bases from V and 4 from J, leaving 16 bases between them. Germline V gene lookup returns CDR1 MNHEY and CDR2 SVGAGI. This CDR3 region has 14 residues. The CDR3 region is CASGLGGTGNTIYF. The CDR3 region has the DNA TGTGCCAGTGGCCTCGGGGGTACAGGAAACACCATATATTTT.

This rearrangement joins TRBV4-3 to TRBJ1-2, with D possibly being TRBD1 (5 bases). Germline assignment: CDR1 LGHNA and CDR2 YSLEER. This CDR3 contains 14 residues. V was shortened by 0 bases and J by 7 bases, with 12 bases between the two germline ends. CDR3 sequence reads: CASSQDLGEFGYTF. CDR3 in DNA: TGCGCCAGCAGCCAAGATTTAGGGGAATTTGGCTACACCTTC.

This chain joins TRBV7-9 and TRBJ1-1; D possibly corresponds to TRBD1 (5 bases). This CDR3 is 13 amino acids long. Trimming left V 1 base short and J 7 bases short, with 10 bases between. Germline CDR1 reads SEHNR; CDR2 reads FQNEAQ (reference sequence). The CDR3 is CASSLDAGGEAFF. Here the CDR3 DNA reads TGTGCCAGCAGCTTAGATGCGGGGGGTGAAGCTTTCTTT.

This clone has just a few counts. The chain uses TRBV6-6 and TRBJ1-1; a weak D match, TRBD1 (5 bases). The CDR3 consists of 14 residues. Per germline, CDR1 MNHNY and CDR2 SVGAGI (reference sequence). Trimming left V 4 bases short and J 0 bases short, with 9 bases between. Here the CDR3 reads CASSFEGMNTEAFF. As DNA, the CDR3 is TGTGCCAGCAGTTTCGAGGGGATGAACACTGAAGCTTTCTTT.

This chain connects TRBV5-6 to TRBJ2-7; 7 bases line up with TRBD1. The CDR3 extends over 16 amino acids. Trimming took 0 bases from V and 3 from J; bases not matched to a gene: 9. CDR1 is SGHDT, CDR2 YYEEEE, per germline. This CDR3 reads CASSLEGQILIYEQYF. CDR3 nucleotides: TGTGCCAGCAGCTTGGAGGGACAGATACTCATCTACGAGCAGTACTTC.

The chain is built from TRBV25-1 and TRBJ1-4; D remains ambiguous. Between the trimmed V and J ends, which lost 7 bases and 5 bases, there was a span of 20 bases. The length of the CDR3 is 16 residues. Germline V lookup: CDR1 MGHDK, CDR2 SYGVNS. The CDR3 nucleotides read TGTGCCAGCACCTCAGCTGGTTTTGCAGACAATGAAAAACTGTTTTTT. Protein: CASTSAGFADNEKLFF.